These T cell receptor beta chains were read from a single sample in a study of blood T cell repertoires in COVID-19. Profiled with immunoSEQ multiplex PCR; TCRdb holds only in-frame clones, not every one. The sample consists of 220,000 or so clones, around 87% of them appearing once. Source material: PBMCs or T cells enriched from blood (not recorded which). These receptors were taken from a woman younger than 30 in a cohort exposed to, infected with or recovered from COVID-19 (not recorded which). Each CDR3 is given with its conserved first and last residue. D genes are given only for firm matches. For some rows the clone size is stated as once, few or many, or as a class when expanded; others skip it.

TGTGCCAGCGATCGACACCAGAACACTGAAGCTTTCTTT	CASDRHQNTEAFF	TRBJ1-1	-	-	TRBV2
TGTGCCAGCAGCTTAGCGGACGGCAGGGGTTATGGCTACACCTTC	CASSLADGRGYGYTF	TRBJ1-2	-	-	TRBV7-9
TGTGCCAGCAGTTTAATAGCGGGGGACCTCACAGATACGCAGTATTTT	CASSLIAGDLTDTQYF	TRBJ2-3	-	TRBD2	TRBV28
TGCGCCAGCAGCCAAGTAGTTTTTCCCGCCGGGGAGCTGTTTTTT	CASSQVVFPAGELFF	TRBJ2-2	few	-	TRBV4-1
TGTGCCAGCTCACCCCCAGGGACAAGCGAGCAGTTCTTC	CASSPPGTSEQFF	TRBJ2-1	-	-	TRBV18
TGTGCCAGCAGCTCCACCCGGGGGACTGAAGCTTTCTTT	CASSSTRGTEAFF	TRBJ1-1	-	-	TRBV9
TGTGCCAGCAGCCCGGCGGCCAGGGAAGGGGTGGAGACCCAGTACTTC	CASSPAAREGVETQYF	TRBJ2-5	-	-	TRBV28
TGTGCCAGTAGTAATCCGGGACAGGGGTACAATGAGCAGTTCTTC	CASSNPGQGYNEQFF	TRBJ2-1	-	TRBD1	TRBV19
TGCGCCAGCAGCTTGGCCTTCGGACAGAACCTGGAAGCTTTCTTT	CASSLAFGQNLEAFF	TRBJ1-1	-	-	TRBV5-1
TGTGCCAGCAGTTCCGGAGCAACTAATGAAAAACTGTTTTTT	CASSSGATNEKLFF	TRBJ1-4	-	-	TRBV6-5
TGTGCCGTACCCCGGACAGGGGAGGGTGAAGCTTTCTTT	CAVPRTGEGEAFF	TRBJ1-1	-	TRBD1	TRBV7-9
TGTGCCAGCAGCTTGGGCGGACTAGCGGGAGTTGGCGAGACCCAGTACTTC	CASSLGGLAGVGETQYF	TRBJ2-5	-	TRBD2	TRBV5-8
TGTGCAAGTCGCTTAGCGTTAAGGGACAGGGTTAGCAATGAGCAGTTCTTC	CASRLALRDRVSNEQFF	TRBJ2-1	-	-	TRBV12-2
TGTGCCAGTAGTAAAGACGCCTCTTCGTTGAGCGGGGTGAACACCGGGGAGCTGTTTTTT	CASSKDASSLSGVNTGELFF	TRBJ2-2	-	TRBD2	TRBV19
TGTGCCAGTAGTGATCCAGGAATAAGCACTGAAGCTTTCTTT	CASSDPGISTEAFF	TRBJ1-1	-	-	TRBV19
TGTGCCACCAGTGATTCGCCGGGACAGGGGGCCCACGAGCAGTACTTC	CATSDSPGQGAHEQYF	TRBJ2-7	-	TRBD1	TRBV24-1
TGTGCCTGGAGTGTACCGGGACAGGGGTGGACCGGGGAGCTGTTTTTT	CAWSVPGQGWTGELFF	TRBJ2-2	-	TRBD1	TRBV30
TGTGCCAGCAGTGAAGGGACAGGGGCCCACAATGAGCAGTTCTTC	CASSEGTGAHNEQFF	TRBJ2-1	-	TRBD1	TRBV25-1
TGTGCCAGCAGTTTACCCTCGACGGGAGATACGCAGTATTTT	CASSLPSTGDTQYF	TRBJ2-3	few	-	TRBV28
TGTGCCAGCAGTGAAGCGGGGGACACCACCTACGAGCAGTACTTC	CASSEAGDTTYEQYF	TRBJ2-7	-	-	TRBV6-1
TGTGCCAGTAGTGGACAGGGTTGGACTGAAGCTTTCTTT	CASSGQGWTEAFF	TRBJ1-1	-	TRBD1	TRBV19
TGCGCCAGTTCCTATACCGAGGGCTCTGAAGCTTTCTTT	CASSYTEGSEAFF	TRBJ1-1	-	-	TRBV10-1
TGTGCCACCAACCCCGGGCCAGCACAGCGGGAGGGCCGAAACACAGATACGCAGTATTTT	CATNPGPAQREGRNTDTQYF	TRBJ2-3	once	TRBD2	TRBV24-1
TGTGCCAGCAGCAAGGACAGGGTAGGAGATACGCAGTATTTT	CASSKDRVGDTQYF	TRBJ2-3	-	TRBD1	TRBV7-3
TGTGCCAGCAGCCTCGGCGGGAGTTACTACAATGAGCAGTTCTTC	CASSLGGSYYNEQFF	TRBJ2-1	-	TRBD2	TRBV3-1/TRBV3-2
TGTGCCAGCAGTGAATTTGGGACAGGAAGGAGCGGCTACACCTTC	CASSEFGTGRSGYTF	TRBJ1-2	-	TRBD1	TRBV25-1
TGTGCCAGCAGCGTTGACCCGGCGGGCAATCAGCCCCAGCATTTT	CASSVDPAGNQPQHF	TRBJ1-5	-	-	TRBV9
TGTGCCACCAGCAAGGGACAGGGGCAAGAGACCCAGTACTTC	CATSKGQGQETQYF	TRBJ2-5	-	TRBD1	TRBV15
TGTGCCAGCAGTTTCGGGACAGTCAATGAGCAGTTCTTC	CASSFGTVNEQFF	TRBJ2-1	-	TRBD1	TRBV27
TGTGCCAGCAGCACGACAGGGCGACCGGGCTACACCTTC	CASSTTGRPGYTF	TRBJ1-2	-	TRBD1	TRBV6-5
TGTGCCAGCAGCTTGAGGAGTAGGACTAATGAAAAACTGTTTTTT	CASSLRSRTNEKLFF	TRBJ1-4	once	-	TRBV5-5
TGTGCCAGCTCACCAATTGCCGACATGAACACTGAAGCTTTCTTT	CASSPIADMNTEAFF	TRBJ1-1	once	-	TRBV18
TGTGCCAGCAGCCAAGCCCCCACCCCCAGGGAAGGCTACGAGCAGTACTTC	CASSQAPTPREGYEQYF	TRBJ2-7	-	-	TRBV14
TGTGCCAGCAGCTCCCCGACAGGGGGTGACACCGGGGAGCTGTTTTTT	CASSSPTGGDTGELFF	TRBJ2-2	once	TRBD1	TRBV13
TGTGCCATCAGAATAACAGGGTTGGCCCTCACTATTTCCTACGAGCAGTACTTC	CAIRITGLALTISYEQYF	TRBJ2-7	-	-	TRBV10-3
TGTGCCAGCTCACCGGACAGGGTTAGTCAGCCCCAGCATTTT	CASSPDRVSQPQHF	TRBJ1-5	-	TRBD1	TRBV18
TGTGCCAGCAGTTTTAACCGGGACTATAATTCACCCCTCCACTTT	CASSFNRDYNSPLHF	TRBJ1-6	-	-	TRBV2
TGTGCCAGCAGTTCCGAAAACAGGGGAAACTATGGCTACACCTTC	CASSSENRGNYGYTF	TRBJ1-2	few	TRBD1	TRBV27
TGTGCCAGTAGTAGTGAGTCCTTTGAAGACGAGCAGTACTTC	CASSSESFEDEQYF	TRBJ2-7	-	-	TRBV19
TGCAGCGCTGTGGGGGGTACAAATCAGCCCCAGCATTTT	CSAVGGTNQPQHF	TRBJ1-5	-	-	TRBV29-1
TGTGCCAGCAGCTTACCAGGGGCCACAATGATGAACACTGAAGCTTTCTTT	CASSLPGATMMNTEAFF	TRBJ1-1	-	-	TRBV11-3
TGTGCCAGCAGCTTGCGGGGTCCCTATGGCTACACCTTC	CASSLRGPYGYTF	TRBJ1-2	-	-	TRBV11-3
TGTGCCAGCAGTTTGGTACTGGGGGAGGGGGAGACCCAGTACTTC	CASSLVLGEGETQYF	TRBJ2-5	-	TRBD2	TRBV28
TGTGCCAGCAGCTCGCCGGGACAGGTTAATCAGCCCCAGCATTTT	CASSSPGQVNQPQHF	TRBJ1-5	once	TRBD1	TRBV28
TGTGCCAGTAGTATAGATCCTTGGGAGGGGATGGAGACTGAAGCTTTCTTT	CASSIDPWEGMETEAFF	TRBJ1-1	-	-	TRBV19
TGTGCCAGTAGTACCCTTAGTGGGAGAGGCTATGAGCAGTTCTTC	CASSTLSGRGYEQFF	TRBJ2-1	-	-	TRBV19
TGTGCCAGCAGCTTGGGACAGGGTCCCACTGAAGCTTTCTTT	CASSLGQGPTEAFF	TRBJ1-1	-	TRBD1	TRBV5-5
TGTGCCAGCAGCCAAGGCGGTAGGGGGTTTCGGTCACCCCTCCACTTT	CASSQGGRGFRSPLHF	TRBJ1-6	-	-	TRBV3-1/TRBV3-2
TGCGCCAGCAGCTTTCAGGGGGATACTGAAGCTTTCTTT	CASSFQGDTEAFF	TRBJ1-1	-	TRBD1	TRBV5-1
TGTGCCAGCAGTGAATCCGGGACAGGGTTCAATGAGCAGTTCTTC	CASSESGTGFNEQFF	TRBJ2-1	-	TRBD1	TRBV6-1
TGTGCCAGCAGCTTCTACTCTGGAAACACCATATATTTT	CASSFYSGNTIYF	TRBJ1-3	-	-	TRBV7-6
TGTGCTAGTGGTTCCTTATTAACAGGGGGGAACACTGAAGCTTTCTTT	CASGSLLTGGNTEAFF	TRBJ1-1	-	TRBD1	TRBV12-5
TGTGCCAGCAGTTACCTTGGCAGCACAGATACGCAGTATTTT	CASSYLGSTDTQYF	TRBJ2-3	-	-	TRBV6-5